This entry concerns a single T cell receptor beta chain. Its specificity is not known. The germline CDR1 and CDR2 sequences are DFQATT and SNEGSKA (reference sequence). Deletions cut 0 bases from V and 0 bases from J, with 8 bases between. The CDR3 runs to 15 residues. These data belong to a study of vaccination and CD4 T cells after COVID-19. Study-wide context: A median of 101 days (range 35 to 161) separated diagnosis from post-COVID sampling.

Cultured CD4+ T-cell DNA underwent Oncomine TCR Beta short-read sequencing. TCRdb fed the PCR reads into MiXCR, producing one record per CDR3 protein. The sample carries 9,500 to 14,000 distinct CDR3 sequences, about three fifths recorded once. Points from the study as a whole: A median approximately 83% of convalescent patients' SARS-CoV-2-reactive clones emerged only after vaccination.

The treatment here: roughly nine-day PBMC culture with coronavirus spike peptide pools or control peptides (ViraFEST assay). The receptor's source is a human donor who had recovered from COVID-19. Sequencing was performed on CD4+ T cells from blood, cultured in vitro. This rearrangement joins TRBV20-1 to TRBJ1-4; D uncertain. The CDR3: CSARDSAATNEKLFF. The CDR3 nucleotides are TGCAGTGCTAGAGATTCGGCTGCAACTAATGAAAAACTGTTTTTT.